These T cell receptor beta chains were read from a single sample in a study of CXCR4 blockade with PD-1 therapy in pancreatic cancer. Here immunoSEQ multiplex PCR was the method, and the copy in TCRdb shows in-frame clones only, minus some. The data show some 16,000 clones, over 55% seen once. The sequenced material came from tumor tissue. The receptors shown here come from a human donor with pancreatic ductal adenocarcinoma. The CDR3 runs from the conserved cysteine through the conserved F or W. The D gene is left open where the match is weak. A row's size may be missing; if present it is once, few, many or a size class.

abundance | j_gene | d_gene | v_gene | CDR3aa | CDR3nt
- | TRBJ2-5 | TRBD1 | TRBV6-8 | CASMNKGAGETQYF | TGTGCCAGCATGAACAAGGGGGCAGGGGAGACCCAGTACTTC
- | TRBJ1-1 | TRBD1 | TRBV28 | CASRTQGGTEAFF | TGTGCCAGCAGAACACAGGGGGGGACTGAAGCTTTCTTT
once | TRBJ2-1 | - | TRBV18 | CASSPPKGALGLYNEQFF | TGTGCCAGCTCACCACCGAAAGGGGCCCTTGGGCTTTACAATGAGCAGTTCTTC
few | TRBJ2-7 | - | TRBV7-6 | CASSQGLRASVTYEQYF | TGTGCCAGCAGCCAAGGTCTAAGGGCTAGCGTCACCTACGAGCAGTACTTC
- | TRBJ2-1 | TRBD2 | TRBV19 | CASNPQREGRDEQFF | TGTGCCTCTAACCCTCAGCGGGAGGGCCGCGATGAGCAGTTCTTC
few | TRBJ2-5 | TRBD1 | TRBV6-8 | CASSLTGIQETQYF | TGTGCCAGCAGTTTGACAGGGATCCAAGAGACCCAGTACTTC
- | TRBJ2-1 | - | TRBV6-8 | CASSYKGSYNEQFF | TGTGCCAGCAGTTACAAGGGGTCCTACAATGAGCAGTTCTTC
few | TRBJ2-7 | - | TRBV6-7 | CASSYSSGALPYEQYF | TGTGCCAGCAGTTACAGTAGCGGAGCCCTCCCCTACGAGCAGTACTTC
- | TRBJ2-7 | - | TRBV23-1 | CASSQGGRGRRYEQYF | TGCGCCAGCAGTCAAGGGGGCAGGGGTAGACGATACGAGCAGTACTTC
- | TRBJ2-7 | TRBD2 | TRBV10-3 | CAIRQGRGAMGYEQYF | TGTGCCATCAGACAAGGGCGGGGGGCGATGGGCTACGAGCAGTACTTC
- | TRBJ1-3 | TRBD1 | TRBV29-1 | CSVGQGASGNTIYF | TGCAGCGTTGGACAGGGGGCTTCTGGAAACACCATATATTTT
- | TRBJ2-1 | TRBD2 | TRBV5-1 | CASSIGPTSGRVNEQFF | TGCGCCAGCAGCATCGGCCCAACTAGCGGGAGGGTCAATGAGCAGTTCTTC
few | TRBJ2-4 | TRBD1 | TRBV14 | CASSQGQAQYF | TGTGCCAGCAGCCAGGGACAGGCCCAGTACTTC
- | TRBJ2-7 | TRBD2 | TRBV18 | CASSPYHEVSGSYEQYF | TGTGCCAGCTCACCTTACCACGAGGTTAGCGGGAGCTACGAGCAGTACTTC
medium-sized | TRBJ2-5 | - | TRBV11-3 | CASSLGQGEETQYF | TGTGCCAGCAGCTTAGGGCAGGGAGAAGAGACCCAGTACTTC
medium-sized | TRBJ1-1 | TRBD1 | TRBV6-8 | CASSYSPGGDTEAFF | TGTGCCAGCAGTTACTCGCCAGGGGGGGACACTGAAGCTTTCTTT
- | TRBJ1-1 | - | TRBV29-1 | CSADGGGTEAFF | TGCAGCGCCGATGGCGGTGGGACTGAAGCTTTCTTT
- | TRBJ1-4 | - | TRBV28 | CASSFLMGATNEKLSF | TGTGCCAGCAGTTTTCTGATGGGGGCAACTAATGAAAAACTGTCTTTT
- | TRBJ2-1 | - | TRBV6-8 | CASSSPGYNEQFF | TGTGCCAGCAGTTCCCCGGGTTACAATGAGCAGTTCTTC
- | TRBJ1-2 | - | TRBV28 | CASRPRQQFYGYTF | TGTGCCAGCAGACCCCGACAGCAATTCTATGGCTACACCTTC
- | TRBJ2-7 | - | TRBV6-8 | CASSSGDIGEQYF | TGTGCCAGCAGTTCGGGGGATATCGGCGAGCAGTACTTC
- | TRBJ2-7 | TRBD2 | TRBV15 | CATSRVVGASGRYEQYF | TGTGCCACCAGCAGAGTGGTTGGGGCTAGCGGGAGGTACGAGCAGTACTTC
- | TRBJ2-6 | - | TRBV28 | CASSLGGSGANVLTF | TGTGCCAGCAGTTTAGGCGGCTCTGGGGCCAACGTCCTGACTTTC
- | TRBJ2-1 | - | TRBV28 | CASSWGTNNEQFF | TGTGCCAGCAGTTGGGGGACCAACAATGAGCAGTTCTTC
- | TRBJ1-1 | TRBD1 | TRBV6-8 | CAGSREGAGEAFF | TGTGCCGGCTCACGGGAGGGGGCCGGTGAAGCTTTCTTT
- | TRBJ2-5 | TRBD1 | TRBV29-1 | CSVRPGQGQETQYF | TGCAGCGTGCGACCGGGACAGGGACAAGAGACCCAGTACTTC